This TCR beta chain was retrieved from a study of blood T cell repertoires in COVID-19. TCRdb's copy holds only in-frame clones and misses some; the assay was immunoSEQ multiplex PCR. In the table there are around 220,000 clones, over 80% of which are singletons. The V and J ends lost 0 bases and 0 bases, in that order; junction bases with no gene match: 5. The length of the CDR3 is 16 residues. Germline lookup yields CDR1 LNHNV and CDR2 YYDKDF (reference sequence). Input material: PBMCs or T cells enriched from blood (not recorded which). The chain joins TRBV15 to TRBJ2-7; 7 bases align to TRBD2. This receptor was identified in a woman in her late teens or twenties who had recovered from COVID-19. The CDR3 DNA follows: TGTGCCACCAGCAGAGAGGCAGGCGGGAGCTCCTACGAGCAGTACTTC. Its translation: CATSREAGGSSYEQYF.